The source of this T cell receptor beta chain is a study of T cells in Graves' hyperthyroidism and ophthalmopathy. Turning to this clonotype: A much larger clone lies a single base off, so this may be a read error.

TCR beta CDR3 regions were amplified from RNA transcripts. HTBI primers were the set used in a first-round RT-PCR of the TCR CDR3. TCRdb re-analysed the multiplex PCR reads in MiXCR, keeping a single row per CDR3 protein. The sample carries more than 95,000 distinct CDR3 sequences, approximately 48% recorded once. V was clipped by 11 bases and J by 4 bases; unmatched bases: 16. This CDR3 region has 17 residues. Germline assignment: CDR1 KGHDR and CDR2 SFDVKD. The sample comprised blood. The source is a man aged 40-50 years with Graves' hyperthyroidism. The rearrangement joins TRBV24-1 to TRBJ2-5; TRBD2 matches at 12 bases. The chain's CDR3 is CASGYSRTSGAGETQYF. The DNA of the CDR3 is TGTGCCAGCGGTTACTCGAGGACTAGCGGGGCTGGAGAGACCCAGTACTTC.